This T cell receptor (beta chain) was sequenced for a study of T cells in Graves' hyperthyroidism and ophthalmopathy. Amplification of TCR beta CDR3 regions used RNA as the template. TCR CDR3 regions were first amplified by RT-PCR with HTBI primers. A single record per CDR3 protein comes from TCRdb applying MiXCR to the multiplex PCR reads. Found here are fewer than 400,000 distinct CDR3 sequences, approximately 14% of them singletons; the top ten hold 28%. The V and J ends lost 8 bases and 0 bases respectively, with 20 bases between them. The CDR3 is 17 amino acids. Per the germline V gene, CDR1 is MNHEY and CDR2 is SMNVEV (reference sequence). This clonotype was found many times. Its antigen is as yet unknown. Study conclusions and caveats: Most thyroid clonotypes expanded above 0.001 were also detected in blood. Ophthalmopathy was model-predicted a median approximately six months pre-onset. Classification by a 13 V-J model distinguished ophthalmopathy from stable hyperthyroidism.

Sequencing was done on a sample of blood. V is TRBV27 and J is TRBJ2-1, with D hard to call. The TCR sequence derives from a woman aged 18 to 35 with Graves' hyperthyroidism that later progressed to Graves' ophthalmopathy. The CDR3 coding sequence is TGTGCCAGCCAAAGAAACCGATCCCCAAGCTCCTACAATGAGCAGTTCTTC. This gives the protein CASQRNRSPSSYNEQFF.